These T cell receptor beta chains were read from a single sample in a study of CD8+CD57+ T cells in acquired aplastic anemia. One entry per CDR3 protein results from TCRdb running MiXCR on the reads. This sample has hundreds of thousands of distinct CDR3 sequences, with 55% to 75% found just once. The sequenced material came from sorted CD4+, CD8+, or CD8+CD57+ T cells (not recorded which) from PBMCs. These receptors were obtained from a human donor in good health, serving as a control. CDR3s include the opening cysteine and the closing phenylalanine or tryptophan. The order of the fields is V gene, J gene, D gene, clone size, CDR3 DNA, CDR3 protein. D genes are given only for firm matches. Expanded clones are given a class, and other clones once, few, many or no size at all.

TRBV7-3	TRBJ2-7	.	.	TGTGCCAGCAGCTTCGGGGTCACGAACACCGAAGCTTTC	CASSFGVTNTEAF
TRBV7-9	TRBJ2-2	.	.	TGCGCCAGCAGCTTAGCTCGGGCGGACACGGGGGTGCTATTTTTT	CASSLARADTGVLFF
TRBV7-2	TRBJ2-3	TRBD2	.	TGTGCCAGCAGCAGCGGGGGGGCGACAGATACGCAGTATTTT	CASSSGGATDTQYF
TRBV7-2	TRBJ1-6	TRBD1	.	TGTGCCAGCAGACTCCGGGACAGGTTCGAGGACTCTGGACTCCACTTT	CASRLRDRFEDSGLHF
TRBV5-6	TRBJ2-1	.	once	TGTGCCAGCAGCCCCTGGGCCAGCCAGGAGAATGAGCAGTTCTTC	CASSPWASQENEQFF
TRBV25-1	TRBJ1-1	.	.	TGTGCCAGCAGTGAGGTGGAGGGAACAGAAGCTTTCTTT	CASSEVEGTEAFF
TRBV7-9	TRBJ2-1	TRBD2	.	TGTGCCACCAGTGATTTGACATCGGGCGGGGGACAGTTCTTC	CATSDLTSGGGQFF
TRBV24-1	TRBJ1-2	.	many	TGTGCCACCGGCGACAGAGAATTACTTGGCTACACCTTC	CATGDRELLGYTF
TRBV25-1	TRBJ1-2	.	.	TGTGCCAGCTCCCGGACGAGTGTCGACGGACGGCTCTATGGCTACACCTTC	CASSRTSVDGRLYGYTF
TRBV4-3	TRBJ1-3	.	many	TGCGCCAGCAGCCAAGAGTCCAGGGGAAACACCATATATTTT	CASSQESRGNTIYF
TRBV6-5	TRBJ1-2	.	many	TGTGCCAGCAGTCGTACAGTCTACTATGGCTACACCTTC	CASSRTVYYGYTF
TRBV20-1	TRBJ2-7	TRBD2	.	TGCAGTGCTAGTAGCGGGGGGGGCCACGCCTACGAGCAGTACTTC	CSASSGGGHAYEQYF